This passage covers 29 T cell receptor beta chains from one sample sequenced in a study of control samples from healthy donors and cancer patients. The repertoire was sequenced with immunoSEQ multiplex PCR; TCRdb's copy has only in-frame clones and lacks some. The data contain roughly 52,000 clones, 95% to 96% of them singletons. The sample comprised blood. These receptors were taken from a woman aged 25 to 45 in good health.

This clone has a handful of counts. The rearrangement joins TRBV6-1 to TRBJ1-4; weak D call: TRBD1 (5 bases). This CDR3 comprises 14 residues. Germline-derived CDR1 and CDR2 are MNHNS and SASEGT. V lost 3 bases to trimming and J lost 0 bases, with 5 bases between them. CDR3 bases: TGTGCCAGCAGTGAGGGGCCAACTAATGAAAAACTGTTTTTT. Protein sequence: CASSEGPTNEKLFF.

The chain has TRBV28 and TRBJ2-3; 10 nucleotides agree with TRBD2. The CDR3 has 14 residues. V lost 6 bases, J lost 5 bases, and 5 bases stayed unmatched. Germline-derived CDR1 and CDR2 are MDHEN and SYDVKM. CDR3 protein: CASSWGTSEDTQYF. The DNA of the CDR3 is TGTGCCAGCAGCTGGGGGACTAGCGAAGATACGCAGTATTTT.

The chain has TRBV7-8 and TRBJ2-5; 12 nucleotides line up with TRBD2. The CDR3 length is 18 residues. Trimming took 3 bases from V and 5 from J; bases not matched to a gene: 13. CDR1 and CDR2 from the germline V gene are SGHVS and FQNEAQ. CDR3 bases: TGTGCCAGCAGCTTGGGGGCCCTAGCGGGAGGGCCTGGGGAGACCCAGTACTTC. Translating gives CASSLGALAGGPGETQYF.

This sequence joins TRBV7-9 and TRBJ2-7; 8 positions agree with TRBD1. The CDR3 has 13 residues. V shed 5 bases, J shed 5 bases, and the junction held 5 bases outside the gene matches. Germline CDR1 is SEHNR and CDR2 is FQNEAQ (reference sequence). CDR3 sequence reads: CASSHGQGDEQYF. In DNA, the CDR3 is TGTGCCAGCAGCCACGGACAGGGCGACGAGCAGTACTTC.

The V call is TRBV28, the J call TRBJ2-7; the D gene could be TRBD1 or TRBD2 (5 bases each). CDR1 is MDHEN, CDR2 SYDVKM, per germline. V was pared by 0 bases and J by 0 bases, with 24 bases between. The CDR3 runs to 20 residues. CDR3 nucleotides: TGTGCCAGCAGTTTATGGGGGACCGGTTCGTCTGGGGGACCCTCCTACGAGCAGTACTTC. It translates to CASSLWGTGSSGGPSYEQYF.

The chain has TRBV4-2 and TRBJ2-3; D is perhaps TRBD2 (6 bases). The CDR3 is 15 amino acids. Germline V gene data show CDR1 as LGHNA and CDR2 as YNFKEQ. V was clipped by 0 bases and J by 4 bases, with 11 bases between them. CDR3 in amino acids: CASSQERSGADTQYF. In DNA, the CDR3 is TGTGCCAGCAGCCAAGAGAGGTCGGGGGCAGATACGCAGTATTTT.

The J gene is TRBJ2-7, the V gene TRBV3-1 (or the pseudogene TRBV3-2); 10 positions match TRBD2. This CDR3 is 15 amino acids long. Germline CDR1 is LGHDT and CDR2 is YNNKEL (reference sequence). The trim removed 2 bases at V and 7 bases at J, leaving 8 bases unmatched. The CDR3 loop is CASSQRLAGDSEQYF. Written as DNA, the CDR3 is TGTGCCAGCAGCCAACGGCTAGCGGGAGATAGTGAGCAGTACTTC.

This clone was observed a single time. This chain joins TRBV2 and TRBJ1-1; D remains unclear. CDR1 is SNHLY, CDR2 FYNNEI, per germline. This CDR3 is 12 amino acids long. Trimming took 3 bases from V and 4 from J, leaving 6 bases between them. CDR3 nucleotides: TGTGCCAGCAGTGAGATGGGCACTGAAGCTTTCTTT. This translates into CASSEMGTEAFF.

This chain joins TRBV5-1 and TRBJ1-1; 8 nucleotides align to TRBD1. The V gene's germline CDR1 is SGHRS and CDR2 YFSETQ. V shed 0 bases, J shed 4 bases, and the junction held 8 bases outside the gene matches. This CDR3 is 16 amino acids long. CDR3 loop: CASSLGSTGEVTEAFF. Here the CDR3 DNA reads TGCGCCAGCAGCTTGGGTTCGACAGGGGAGGTCACTGAAGCTTTCTTT.

The rearrangement links TRBV6-5 to TRBJ1-2; D unclear. The V gene's germline CDR1 is MNHEY and CDR2 SVGAGI. V dropped 0 bases and J dropped 4 bases, with 6 bases sitting between them. The length of the CDR3 is 13 residues. In nucleotides, the CDR3 is TGTGCCAGCAGTTACTCTGCCCCCTATGGCTACACCTTC. Protein product: CASSYSAPYGYTF.

The V call is TRBV28, the J call TRBJ2-1; 8 bases are shared with TRBD2. Losses at the gene ends were 1 base for V and 9 bases for J; bases not matched to a gene: 11. Germline CDR1 MDHEN, CDR2 SYDVKM. The CDR3 runs to 16 residues. The CDR3 region is CASSLSPPGLGGEQFF. The CDR3 coding sequence is TGTGCCAGCAGTTTATCCCCCCCGGGACTAGGAGGTGAGCAGTTCTTC.

J is TRBJ1-2 and V is TRBV15; D is perhaps TRBD1 (6 bases). Germline CDR1 reads LNHNV; CDR2 reads YYDKDF (reference sequence). Trimming removed 3 bases at V and 2 bases at J, with 10 bases between. The CDR3 is made up of 14 amino acids. CDR3 protein: CATSSRGPNYGYTF. Here the CDR3 DNA reads TGTGCCACCAGCAGCAGGGGCCCCAACTATGGCTACACCTTC. The variable domain in full, with the rest retrieved from reference TRBV15 and TRBJ1-2, is DAMVIQNPRYQVTQFGKPVTLSCSQTLNHNVMYWYQQKSSQAPKLLFHYYDKDFNNEADTPDNFQSRRPNTSFCFLDIRSPGLGDTAMYLCATSSRGPNYGYTFGSGTRLTVV.

A remark on this clone: Other DNA sequences in the same sample also yield this CDR3. The chain employs TRBV6-1 and TRBJ2-6; no reliable D call. Germline CDR1 and CDR2: MNHNS and SASEGT. V shed 1 base and J shed 0 bases, with 1 base lying between them. CDR3 length equals 14 residues. For the CDR3, the DNA is TGTGCCAGCAGTGAAGGCTCTGGGGCCAACGTCCTGACTTTC. It codes for CASSEGSGANVLTF.

The CDR3 DNA follows: TGTGCCAGCATCTGGAGAGTAGCGGGCAAAATGGAGCAGTTCTTC. It translates to CASIWRVAGKMEQFF. V gene TRBV6-5 combines with J gene TRBJ2-1; the match to TRBD2 covers 7 bases. The CDR3 is made up of 15 amino acids. The V gene's germline CDR1 is MNHEY and CDR2 SVGAGI. V trimming: 7 bases; J trimming: 10 bases; junction bases outside the gene matches: 16.

The rearrangement links TRBV12-2 to TRBJ2-4. TRBV12-2 corresponds to a pseudogene. The CDR3 runs to 15 residues. The CDR3 spells CASRTPNGAKNIQYF. The CDR3 DNA reads TGTGCAAGTCGCACCCCTAATGGGGCCAAAAACATTCAGTACTTC.

J is TRBJ2-1 and V is TRBV2; 9 bases are a match to TRBD2. The CDR3 totals 14 residues. V shed 7 bases, J shed 3 bases, and the junction held 4 bases outside the gene matches. CDR1 and CDR2 from the germline V gene are SNHLY and FYNNEI. CDR3: CASTGTSNYNEQFF. The CDR3 DNA is TGTGCCAGCACCGGGACTAGCAACTACAATGAGCAGTTCTTC.

This clone has just one count. V and J are TRBV28 and TRBJ2-2; 8 bases fit TRBD2. CDR1 MDHEN and CDR2 SYDVKM come from the germline V gene. With V trimmed by 6 bases and J by 3 bases, 9 bases remained unmatched. There are 16 residues in the CDR3. CDR3 in DNA: TGTGCCAGCAGCCCCAGCGGGAGAGTCGACACCGGGGAGCTGTTTTTT. Translating gives CASSPSGRVDTGELFF.

The chain links TRBV2 to TRBJ1-2; D may be TRBD1 (5 bases). The germline CDR1 and CDR2 sequences are SNHLY and FYNNEI. The CDR3 is 15 residues long. V was clipped by 10 bases and J by 2 bases, with 20 bases between them. The CDR3 spells CATTPRDSPNYGYTF. The CDR3 nucleotides are TGTGCCACGACCCCCCGCGACAGCCCGAACTATGGCTACACCTTC.

The V and J genes are TRBV19 and TRBJ1-5; D is ambiguous. Germline values: CDR1 LNHDA, CDR2 SQIVND (reference sequence). The CDR3 loop spans 13 amino acids. V shed 1 base and J shed 4 bases, with 5 bases lying between them. CDR3 nucleotide sequence: TGTGCCAGTAGTATAGTGCCAAATCAGCCCCAGCATTTT. Its protein product is CASSIVPNQPQHF.

Points on this clone: One junction end does not reproduce the germline sequence, and a read error may be involved. The chain has TRBV7-7 and TRBJ1-5; possible D gene TRBD1, 5 bases. The germline V gene encodes CDR1 SSHAT and CDR2 FNYEAQ (reference sequence). CDR3 length: 17 amino acids. The CDR3 region is CASSPPAGRYSNQPQHF. In DNA, the CDR3 is TGTGCTAGCAGCCCTCCGGCGGGGCGTTATAGCAATCAGCCCCAGCATTTT.

The chain has TRBV10-2 and TRBJ1-6; possibly TRBD1 for D (6 bases). The CDR3 sequence is 19 residues long. Germline V gene data show CDR1 as WSHSY and CDR2 as SAAADI. V lost 5 bases and J 0 bases, leaving 20 bases between the germline ends. This CDR3 reads CASSPTPTGTSSYNSPLHF. CDR3 coding DNA: TGCGCCAGCAGTCCTACCCCTACAGGGACCAGCTCCTATAATTCACCCCTCCACTTT.

The chain links TRBV6-5 to TRBJ1-5; 8 bases fit TRBD1. Germline V gives CDR1 MNHEY, CDR2 SVGAGI. With V trimmed by 10 bases and J by 5 bases, 4 bases remained unmatched. The CDR3 has 12 amino acids. CDR3 in DNA: TGTGCCACACAGGGGGAGCATCAGCCCCAGCATTTT. It encodes CATQGEHQPQHF.

The rearrangement joins TRBV9 to TRBJ1-2; the D is unclear. Trimming stripped 4 bases from V and 6 bases from J, with 19 bases between. In germline, CDR1 is SGDLS, CDR2 YYNGEE. This CDR3 comprises 15 residues. As DNA, the CDR3 is TGTGCCAGCAGCCCAGGACTGGGTCCGAGGGATGGCTACACCTTC. Translating it yields CASSPGLGPRDGYTF. Drawing the rest from reference TRBV9 and TRBJ1-2, the complete variable domain is DSGVTQTPKHLITATGQRVTLRCSPRSGDLSVYWYQQSLDQGLQFLIQYYNGEERAKGNILERFSAQQFPDLHSELNLSSLELGDSALYFCASSPGLGPRDGYTFGSGTRLTVV.

V gene TRBV28 combines with J gene TRBJ1-6; 7 nucleotides agree with TRBD1. This CDR3 is built from 15 residues. The germline V gene has CDR1 MDHEN and CDR2 SYDVKM. Trimming removed 6 bases from V and 7 bases from J; junction bases left unmatched: 9. The CDR3 spells CASSPLDRNNSPLHF. DNA of the CDR3: TGTGCCAGCAGCCCCTTGGACAGGAACAATTCACCCCTCCACTTT.

The chain's CDR3 is CASSQRYEQYF. For the CDR3, the DNA is TGTGCCAGCAGCCAGAGGTACGAGCAGTACTTC. This chain joins TRBV14 and TRBJ2-7; no clear D. The CDR3 totals 11 residues. CDR1 is SGHDN, CDR2 FVKESK, per germline. Trimming left V 3 bases short and J 4 bases short, with 4 bases between.

The V gene is TRBV9, the J gene TRBJ2-5, with D maybe TRBD2 (6 bases). Trimming removed 7 bases at V and 3 bases at J, with 16 bases between. This CDR3 spans 14 amino acids. Germline V lookup: CDR1 SGDLS, CDR2 YYNGEE. CDR3 coding DNA: TGTGCCAGCTCCAAAGGTGGGGAGGAAGAGACCCAGTACTTC. This sequence encodes CASSKGGEEETQYF.

This chain uses TRBV4-1 with TRBJ2-1, with unresolved D. V shed 5 bases and J shed 10 bases, with 18 bases lying between them. Per the germline V gene, CDR1 is MGHRA and CDR2 is YSYEKL. The length of the CDR3 is 14 residues. The CDR3 is CASSVQSSLKEQFF. Written as DNA, the CDR3 is TGCGCCAGCAGCGTACAGAGTTCCCTCAAGGAGCAGTTCTTC.

The V call is TRBV28, the J call TRBJ2-5; no definite D call. The CDR3 runs to 12 residues. The germline CDR1 and CDR2 sequences are MDHEN and SYDVKM. Trimming took 6 bases from V and 2 from J, leaving 7 bases between them. CDR3 DNA sequence: TGTGCCAGCAGAGCCCCTCAAGAGACCCAGTACTTC. Residues: CASRAPQETQYF.

The CDR3 spells CASSPTEADTQYF. CDR3 nucleotide sequence: TGTGCCAGCAGCCCTACAGAGGCAGATACGCAGTATTTT. V is TRBV5-4 and J is TRBJ2-3; D call uncertain. CDR3 length: 13 residues. Trimming stripped 4 bases from V and 4 bases from J, with 10 bases between. From germline, CDR1 is SGHNT and CDR2 YYREEE (reference sequence). The full variable domain, completed using reference TRBV5-4 and TRBJ2-3, is ETGVTQSPTHLIKTRGQQVTLRCSSQSGHNTVSWYQQALGQGPQFIFQYYREEENGRGNFPPRFSGLQFPNYSSELNVNALELDDSALYLCASSPTEADTQYFGPGTRLTVL.